Sequencing of this TCR beta chain was carried out in a study of shared clonotypes between healthy human individuals (dated by TCRdb to 2018 to 2021). In terms of the full investigation: The cohort comprised two women and a few men aged 18 to 49 years. Different laboratories and diverse techniques were used to prepare libraries and sequence TCR repertoires, to increase sequencing depth and limit assay-specific biases. Between about 0.9 and 10 billion PBMCs per donor were obtained by leukapheresis. To estimate repertoire size and how much clonotype sharing occurs between individuals, the study deeply sequenced the blood TCR repertoires of about 5 healthy adults. Per donor, three plates each were used for CD4 naive and CD4 memory, two for CD8 naive, and one for CD8 memory. The study at large found these results: Naive subsets generally had larger estimated clonotype richness than memory subsets did. Even with the large sequencing depth, rarefaction of the sorted-subset datasets indicated that sequencing was incomplete. Across a handful of donors, around 5% of naive CD4, 3% to 4% of naive CD8, around 2.1% of memory CD4, and approximately 0.4% of memory CD8 clonotypes were shared. Sampling was restricted to blood, and TCR repertoires in tissue are likely to differ from TCR repertoires in blood. Pairwise subsampling led to the expectation that sequencing depth would affect the degree of clonotype sharing among donors. Higher generation probabilities were observed for clonotypes shared by all four sorted-subset donors than for non-shared clonotypes. The small number of donors limited the genetic and exposure-history diversity represented.

The donors were healthy, HIV-negative adults with no recently reported acute infections or vaccinations. Every donor was a Caucasian adult residing in Nashville, Tennessee, USA. Magnetic negative selection was used to enrich CD4+ T cells, after which naive cells were positively selected on CD45RA and the negative fraction became the memory subset. After blood collection by leukapheresis, PBMCs were isolated using Ficoll-Histopaque density gradient centrifugation and then cryopreserved in the vapor phase of liquid nitrogen. Analytical flow cytometry was used to check the purity and quantity of every magnetically sorted T cell population. From each sorted fraction, genomic DNA was isolated and quantified by UV absorbance on a Nanodrop 2000c. Germline trimming: 5 bases from V, 3 bases from J; junction bases outside gene matches: 7. Based on the germline V gene, the CDR1 and CDR2 sequences are SGHRS and YFSETQ. The CDR3 starts with the cysteine, ends with the phenylalanine, and has 14 residues. Only CDR3 DNA remains: 42 bases, in frame from the first base.

Notes on this clone: Its cognate antigen has yet to be identified. Within one base of it there is no much larger clone, and no base qualities were kept.

Using the deep immunoSEQ assay, TCR CDR3 regions were amplified from genomic DNA by multiplex PCR. Extracted genomic DNA from each cell subset was spread evenly across all wells of several immunoSEQ 96-well plates, with each plate serving as a replicate. For sorted subsets, each replicate PCR was loaded with 200 ng genomic DNA, equivalent to 32,000 or so T cell genomes. Purified libraries were quantified with a Qubit 3.0 fluorometer, sized on a Bioanalyzer 2100, and re-quantified with the KAPA Library Quantification kit. Every immunoSEQ 96-well plate was sequenced on a dedicated single-read 150-cycle Illumina NextSeq 550 flow cell. The study's own analysis went as follows. The immunoSEQ output contained only junctional sequences without quality scores, so filtering could not match that applied to full-length reads. To assign V/J genes and CDR3, sequences were annotated against IMGT germline references using PyIR, a Python wrapper for IgBLAST v1.9. Any read was removed if the V/J assignment was weak (E-value above 1e-6), the CDR3 was missing, or the read contained stop codons, out-of-frame junctions, or ambiguous translated residues. V3J clonotypes were defined by identical inferred V gene, J gene, and CDR3 amino acid sequence. The percentage overlap between two repertoires was calculated by dividing the number of shared unique clonotypes by the size of the smaller repertoire. Three approaches were used to assess repertoire richness: RTK rarefaction, the Chao1 estimator, and Recon v2.1 estimates of unobserved clonotypes. OLGA was used to compute generation probabilities for all TCRbeta clonotypes that the gDNA method yielded from a few donors. Not all clones reach the TCRdb copy of this immuneACCESS table, which keeps in-frame sequences only. Checked studies attribute under half of the gap to unresolved V genes and leave the rest unexplained. V and J calls and clone size are given by that table; D and trimming were obtained from the DNA. The sample table contains some 2,500,000 clones; only one count was recorded for under 95% of them. 0.37% of the sample rests with the top ten.

Sequencing input: naive CD4+ T cells from PBMCs. Per the publication, the cell subset or site label means: CD45RA+ positively selected. The TCR originated in a man younger than 30 in good health. Some clones in this sample may be carry-over from other donors' samples. The V and J segments used are TRBV5-1 and TRBJ2-5, and TRBD1 matches 7 of the central bases. The CDR3 reads as follows: CASRPGTAKETQYF. The DNA sequence reads TGCGCCAGCAGGCCCGGGACAGCGAAAGAGACCCAGTACTTC.